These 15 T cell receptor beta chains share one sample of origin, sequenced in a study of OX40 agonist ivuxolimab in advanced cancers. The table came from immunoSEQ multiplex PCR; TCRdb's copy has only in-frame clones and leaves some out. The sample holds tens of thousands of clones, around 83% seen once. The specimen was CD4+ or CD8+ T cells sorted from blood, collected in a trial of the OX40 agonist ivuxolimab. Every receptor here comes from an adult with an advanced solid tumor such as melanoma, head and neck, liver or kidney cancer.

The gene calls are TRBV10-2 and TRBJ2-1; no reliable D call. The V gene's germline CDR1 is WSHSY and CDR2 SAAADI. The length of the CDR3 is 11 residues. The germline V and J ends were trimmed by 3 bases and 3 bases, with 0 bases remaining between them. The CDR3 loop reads CASSDYNEQFF. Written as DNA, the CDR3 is TGCGCCAGCAGTGACTACAATGAGCAGTTCTTC.

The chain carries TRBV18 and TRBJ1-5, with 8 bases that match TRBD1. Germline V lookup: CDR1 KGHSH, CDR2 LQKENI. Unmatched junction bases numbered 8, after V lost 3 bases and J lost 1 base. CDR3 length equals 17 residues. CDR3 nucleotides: TGTGCCAGCTCACCTACCGACAGGGGTCAAAGCAATCAGCCCCAGCATTTT. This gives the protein CASSPTDRGQSNQPQHF.

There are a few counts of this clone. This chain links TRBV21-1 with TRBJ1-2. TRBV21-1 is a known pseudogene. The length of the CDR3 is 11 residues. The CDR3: CASKARYGYTF. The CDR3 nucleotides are TGTGCCAGCAAAGCTCGGTATGGCTACACCTTC.

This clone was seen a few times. In DNA form, the CDR3 reads TGCGCCAGCAGCCTTTCATCCCCGGGAAACACTGAAGCTTTCTTT. Its translation is CASSLSSPGNTEAFF. The V and J genes are TRBV4-1 and TRBJ1-1; no clear D gene. Per the germline V gene, CDR1 is MGHRA and CDR2 is YSYEKL. Between the trimmed V and J ends, which lost 4 bases and 2 bases, there was a span of 14 bases. There are 15 residues in the CDR3.

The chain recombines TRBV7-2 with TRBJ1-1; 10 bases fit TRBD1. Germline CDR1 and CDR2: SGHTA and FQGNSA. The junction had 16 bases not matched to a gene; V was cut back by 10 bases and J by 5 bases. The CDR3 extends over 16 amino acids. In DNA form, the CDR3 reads TGTGCCAATACCGGGGACTCCGGACAGGGGGAAACTGAAGCTTTCTTT. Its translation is CANTGDSGQGETEAFF. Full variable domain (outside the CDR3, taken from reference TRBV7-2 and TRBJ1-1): GAGVSQSPSNKVTEKGKDVELRCDPISGHTALYWYRQSLGQGLEFLIYFQGNSAPDKSGLPSDRFSAERTGGSVSTLTIQRTQQEDSAVYLCANTGDSGQGETEAFFGQGTRLTVV.

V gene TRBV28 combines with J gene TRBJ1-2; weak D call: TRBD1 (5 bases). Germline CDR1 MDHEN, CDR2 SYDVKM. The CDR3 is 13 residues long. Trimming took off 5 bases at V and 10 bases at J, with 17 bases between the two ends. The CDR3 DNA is TGTGCCAGCAGTGACCAGGGATGGGTTGACTACACCTTC. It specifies CASSDQGWVDYTF.

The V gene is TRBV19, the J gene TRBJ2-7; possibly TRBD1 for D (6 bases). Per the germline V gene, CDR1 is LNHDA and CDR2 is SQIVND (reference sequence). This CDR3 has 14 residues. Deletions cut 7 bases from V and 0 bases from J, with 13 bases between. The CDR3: CASTQTGFSYEQYF. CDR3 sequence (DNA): TGTGCCAGTACCCAAACAGGGTTCTCCTACGAGCAGTACTTC.

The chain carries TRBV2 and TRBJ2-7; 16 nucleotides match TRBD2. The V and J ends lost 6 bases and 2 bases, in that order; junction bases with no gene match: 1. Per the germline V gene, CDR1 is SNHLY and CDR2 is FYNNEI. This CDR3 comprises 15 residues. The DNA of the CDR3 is TGTGCCAGCAGGGGACTAGCGGGAGGGACCTACGAGCAGTACTTC. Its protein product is CASRGLAGGTYEQYF.

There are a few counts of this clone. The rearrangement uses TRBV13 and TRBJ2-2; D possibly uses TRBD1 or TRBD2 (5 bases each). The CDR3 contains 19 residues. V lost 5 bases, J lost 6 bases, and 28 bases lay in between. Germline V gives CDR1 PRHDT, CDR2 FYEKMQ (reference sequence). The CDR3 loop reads CASSPTPDAGTRGAGELFF. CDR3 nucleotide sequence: TGTGCCAGCAGCCCGACCCCAGACGCCGGGACCCGCGGTGCCGGGGAGCTGTTTTTT.

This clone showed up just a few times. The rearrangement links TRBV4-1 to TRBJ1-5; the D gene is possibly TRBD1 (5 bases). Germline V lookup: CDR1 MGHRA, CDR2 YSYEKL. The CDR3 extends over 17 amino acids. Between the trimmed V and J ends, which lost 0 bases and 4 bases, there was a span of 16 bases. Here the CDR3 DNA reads TGCGCCAGCAGCCAAGAGGGGGTTCGGGGCACAAATCAGCCCCAGCATTTT. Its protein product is CASSQEGVRGTNQPQHF.

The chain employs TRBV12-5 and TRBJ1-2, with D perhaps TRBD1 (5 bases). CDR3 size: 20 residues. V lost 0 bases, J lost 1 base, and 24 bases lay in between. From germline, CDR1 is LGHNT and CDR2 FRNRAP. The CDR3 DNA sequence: TGTGCTAGTGGTTTGGTACTGGAGGGGAAGTTCTCTCCAAGTAACTATGGCTACACCTTC. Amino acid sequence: CASGLVLEGKFSPSNYGYTF.

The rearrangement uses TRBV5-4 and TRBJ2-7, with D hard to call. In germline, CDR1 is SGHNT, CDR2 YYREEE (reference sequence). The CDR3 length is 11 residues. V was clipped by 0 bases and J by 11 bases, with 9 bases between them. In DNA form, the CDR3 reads TGTGCCAGCAGCTTGGGGCAGTGGAAGTACTTC. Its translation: CASSLGQWKYF.

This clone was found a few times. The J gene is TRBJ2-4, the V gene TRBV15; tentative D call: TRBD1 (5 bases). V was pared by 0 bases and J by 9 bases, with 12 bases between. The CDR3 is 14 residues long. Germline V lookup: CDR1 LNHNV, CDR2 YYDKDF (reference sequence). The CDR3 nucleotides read TGTGCCACCAGCAGAGATTTGGCAGGGATCATTCAGTACTTC. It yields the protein CATSRDLAGIIQYF.

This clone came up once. The CDR3, as DNA: TGTGCCAGCAGCGTAACATCCCGGCCTCACAATGAGCAGTTCTTC. It specifies CASSVTSRPHNEQFF. The V call is TRBV9, the J call TRBJ2-1; no firm D call. Deletions cut 1 base from V and 5 bases from J, with 13 bases between. The CDR3 covers 15 residues. Per the germline V gene, CDR1 is SGDLS and CDR2 is YYNGEE.

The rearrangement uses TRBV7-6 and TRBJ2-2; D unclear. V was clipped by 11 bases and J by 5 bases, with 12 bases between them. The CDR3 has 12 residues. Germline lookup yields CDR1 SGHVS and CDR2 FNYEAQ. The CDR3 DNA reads TGTGCCTGCGCTATAGGAACCGGGGAGCTGTTTTTT. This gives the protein CACAIGTGELFF.